These 26 T cell receptor beta chains were all obtained from the same sample, sequenced in a study of cytomegalovirus exposure and HLA in healthy donors. This PCR relied on a set of 60 Vbeta primers and 13 Jbeta primers. Only in-frame clones appear in the TCRdb table, and some are missing; sequencing was by immunoSEQ multiplex PCR. The repertoire includes some 190,000 clones, about 81% of them detected once, and about 1.6% sits in the top ten. Sequencing was carried out using PBMCs. The origin of the receptors is a middle-aged man in good health and CMV-seronegative.

This rearrangement joins TRBV5-6 to TRBJ2-7; TRBD1 might be the D (6 bases). Trimming took off 1 base at V and 5 bases at J, with 16 bases between the two ends. This CDR3 region has 15 residues. The germline CDR1 and CDR2 sequences are SGHDT and YYEEEE. CDR3 in amino acids: CASSLSGDPADEQYF. The CDR3 nucleotides are TGTGCCAGCAGCTTGTCAGGGGACCCAGCCGACGAGCAGTACTTC.

The chain is built from TRBV4-1 and TRBJ2-3, with 12 bases fitting TRBD1. From germline, CDR1 is MGHRA and CDR2 YSYEKL. This CDR3 has 15 residues. The J segment lost 2 bases and the V segment lost 8 bases, leaving 5 bases of the junction unmatched. The chain's CDR3 is CASSRGQGATDTQYF. CDR3 coding DNA: TGCGCCAGCTCCCGGGGACAGGGGGCCACAGATACGCAGTATTTT.

The chain links TRBV30 to TRBJ2-1, with TRBD2 as a possible D gene (6 bases). The CDR3 extends over 18 amino acids. Germline values: CDR1 GTSNPN, CDR2 SVGIG (reference sequence). Trimming left V 2 bases short and J 5 bases short, with 25 bases between. The CDR3 reads CAWSIIRRTNPRNNEQFF. The CDR3 DNA reads TGTGCCTGGAGTATCATAAGACGGACTAACCCGAGGAACAATGAGCAGTTCTTC.

The chain uses TRBV7-3 and TRBJ1-6; D is possibly TRBD1 (5 bases). The CDR3 length is 14 residues. V dropped 8 bases and J dropped 9 bases, with 17 bases sitting between them. Germline V gives CDR1 SGHTA, CDR2 FQGTGA. The CDR3 loop is CASASQGHSSPLHF. The CDR3 DNA reads TGTGCCAGCGCAAGCCAGGGTCACAGTTCACCCCTCCACTTT.

The rearrangement uses TRBV5-1 and TRBJ2-7, with D possibly matching TRBD2 (7 bases). The V gene's germline CDR1 is SGHRS and CDR2 YFSETQ. V was pared by 0 bases and J by 0 bases, with 13 bases between. CDR3 length equals 16 residues. The DNA of the CDR3 is TGCGCCAGCAGCTTGGGTGCGGGGGCGTTCTCCTACGAGCAGTACTTC. This codes for CASSLGAGAFSYEQYF.

As regards this clone: Since no conserved phenylalanine or tryptophan closes the CDR3, a read error is the likely cause. The limits of the CDR3 on the DNA are not certain, so only TCRdb's listed CDR3 is given. The chain uses TRBV7-5 and TRBJ2-7; TRBD1, the table's D call, lacks a check against the DNA. TRBV7-5 is a pseudogene segment. The CDR3 sequence runs 8 residues, both termini included. This CDR3 reads CARSLSPR.

This chain links TRBV6-5 with TRBJ1-5, with D possibly being TRBD1 (5 bases). The CDR3 consists of 14 residues. V dropped 11 bases and J dropped 7 bases, with 21 bases sitting between them. The germline V gene encodes CDR1 MNHEY and CDR2 SVGAGI. The CDR3: CAVALQRGGQPQHF. DNA of the CDR3: TGTGCCGTAGCCCTCCAAAGGGGCGGCCAGCCCCAGCATTTT.

The V and J genes are TRBV25-1 and TRBJ2-7; 10 bases map to TRBD2. This CDR3 comprises 17 residues. Trimming removed 1 base from V and 4 bases from J; junction bases left unmatched: 10. The germline gives CDR1 MGHDK, CDR2 SYGVNS. This CDR3 is CASSESVGAGGVYEQYF. Here the CDR3 DNA reads TGTGCCAGCAGTGAATCGGTGGGAGCGGGAGGGGTATACGAGCAGTACTTC.

The chain carries TRBV5-4 and TRBJ2-2; the D is unclear. V lost 1 base to trimming and J lost 7 bases, with 5 bases between them. CDR3 length equals 12 residues. Germline assignment: CDR1 SGHNT and CDR2 YYREEE (reference sequence). CDR3 coding DNA: TGTGCCAGCAGCTTGTACAACGGGGAGCTGTTTTTT. This gives the protein CASSLYNGELFF.

This clone showed up just a few times. V usage is TRBV5-1 and J usage is TRBJ2-1, with 11 bases that match TRBD2. The CDR3 totals 15 residues. Per germline, CDR1 SGHRS and CDR2 YFSETQ. Losses at the gene ends were 0 bases for V and 7 bases for J; bases not matched to a gene: 3. CDR3 sequence (DNA): TGCGCCAGCAGCTTGGCTAGCGGGAGGTGGAATGAGCAGTTCTTC. Amino acids: CASSLASGRWNEQFF.

This clone was observed a few times. The chain recombines TRBV4-2 with TRBJ2-3; 7 nucleotides align to TRBD2. CDR3 length: 15 amino acids. Per the germline V gene, CDR1 is LGHNA and CDR2 is YNFKEQ. J gave up 4 bases and V 1 base, and 5 bases lay outside the gene matches. The CDR3 loop is CASSQGAGDSDTQYF. Here the CDR3 DNA reads TGTGCCAGCAGCCAAGGGGCGGGAGATTCAGATACGCAGTATTTT.

This clone came up once. The chain recombines TRBV11-2 with TRBJ2-1, with D maybe TRBD2 (5 bases). The CDR3 runs to 14 residues. Germline values: CDR1 SGHAT, CDR2 FQNNGV. Trimming shortened V by 1 base and J by 9 bases, and 13 bases separated the two germline ends. The CDR3 region is CASSLGHQAGEQFF. For the CDR3, the DNA is TGTGCCAGCAGCTTAGGCCACCAGGCGGGTGAGCAGTTCTTC.

This chain uses TRBV2 with TRBJ2-5, with 9 positions matching TRBD2. Germline V gives CDR1 SNHLY, CDR2 FYNNEI. The CDR3 has 16 amino acids. The J segment lost 4 bases and the V segment lost 2 bases, leaving 8 bases of the junction unmatched. The CDR3 sequence: CASSESALAGLETQYF. DNA for the CDR3: TGTGCCAGCAGTGAATCGGCCCTAGCGGGGTTAGAGACCCAGTACTTC.

This rearrangement joins TRBV28 to TRBJ1-2; perhaps TRBD1 as D (5 bases). The CDR3 runs 13 residues. V was pared by 6 bases and J by 4 bases, with 12 bases between. Germline values: CDR1 MDHEN, CDR2 SYDVKM. CDR3 sequence: CASRVDSSYGYTF. CDR3 coding DNA: TGTGCCAGCAGAGTAGACAGCTCCTATGGCTACACCTTC.

J is TRBJ2-3 and V is TRBV7-2; D is ambiguous. The germline V gene has CDR1 SGHTA and CDR2 FQGNSA. Trimming took off 4 bases at V and 5 bases at J, with 7 bases between the two ends. CDR3 length: 12 residues. The CDR3 here is CASSSYGDTQYF. CDR3 nucleotides: TGTGCCAGCAGCTCCTATGGAGATACGCAGTATTTT.

The rearrangement uses TRBV7-3 and TRBJ2-1; D is unresolved. V was pared by 1 base and J by 10 bases, with 14 bases between. The germline V gene has CDR1 SGHTA and CDR2 FQGTGA. This CDR3 has 14 amino acids. The CDR3 is CASSLSFASAEQFF. The CDR3 nucleotides are TGTGCCAGCAGCTTAAGTTTTGCGAGCGCGGAGCAGTTCTTC. Together with reference TRBV7-3 and TRBJ2-1, the CDR3 gives the full variable domain: GAGVSQTPSNKVTEKGKYVELRCDPISGHTALYWYRQSLGQGPEFLIYFQGTGAADDSGLPNDRFFAVRPEGSVSTLKIQRTERGDSAVYLCASSLSFASAEQFFGPGTRLTVL.

The sample holds a few counts of this clone. V and J are TRBV5-1 and TRBJ2-3; tentative D call: TRBD2 (7 bases). The CDR3 consists of 16 residues. The V end was cut by 4 bases, the J end by 2 bases, with 17 bases between. Germline V gene lookup returns CDR1 SGHRS and CDR2 YFSETQ. Here the CDR3 reads CASSIGGGPNTDTQYF. As DNA, the CDR3 is TGCGCCAGCAGCATTGGGGGGGGCCCGAACACAGATACGCAGTATTTT. The full variable domain, completed using reference TRBV5-1 and TRBJ2-3, is KAGVTQTPRYLIKTRGQQVTLSCSPISGHRSVSWYQQTPGQGLQFLFEYFSETQRNKGNFPGRFSGRQFSNSRSEMNVSTLELGDSALYLCASSIGGGPNTDTQYFGPGTRLTVL.

The gene calls are TRBV9 and TRBJ2-5; 7 bases match TRBD1. The CDR3 is 14 residues long. V lost 2 bases, J lost 4 bases, and 5 bases stayed unmatched. Per germline, CDR1 SGDLS and CDR2 YYNGEE. The CDR3 nucleotides read TGTGCCAGCAGCGTGTTAGACAGGGCAGAGACCCAGTACTTC. Its translation is CASSVLDRAETQYF.

The CDR3 DNA reads as TGTGCCAGCAGCTTAGCGCCAGGTCCCTACGAGCAGTACTTC. Translated: CASSLAPGPYEQYF. J is TRBJ2-7 and V is TRBV7-8, with D unresolved. V was cut by 0 bases and J by 2 bases, with 8 bases left in between. CDR3 size: 14 residues. Per germline, CDR1 SGHVS and CDR2 FQNEAQ.

The V call is TRBV7-9, the J call TRBJ1-5, with 7 bases aligning to TRBD1. The CDR3 contains 13 residues. Unmatched junction bases numbered 0, after V lost 2 bases and J lost 5 bases. Germline CDR1 is SEHNR and CDR2 is FQNEAQ (reference sequence). This chain's CDR3 is CASSLQGDQPQHF. In nucleotides, the CDR3 is TGTGCCAGCAGCTTACAGGGGGATCAGCCCCAGCATTTT.

The CDR3, as DNA: TGTGCCAGCAGCCCTACAGGGTATGGCTACACCTTC. The encoded protein is CASSPTGYGYTF. V usage is TRBV4-2 and J usage is TRBJ1-2; possible D gene TRBD1, 6 bases. Looked up from germline, CDR1 is LGHNA and CDR2 is YNFKEQ. There are 12 residues in the CDR3. V lost 4 bases, J lost 5 bases, and 8 bases lay in between.

This clone turned up a few times. The V gene is TRBV6-5, the J gene TRBJ2-1; 7 bases match TRBD2. In germline, CDR1 is MNHEY, CDR2 SVGAGI. V trimming: 2 bases; J trimming: 7 bases; junction bases outside the gene matches: 5. This CDR3 has 14 amino acids. The CDR3 loop is CASSYATSRNEQFF. The DNA of the CDR3 is TGTGCCAGCAGTTACGCGACTAGCAGGAATGAGCAGTTCTTC.

This rearrangement joins TRBV11-3 to TRBJ1-3, with a weak D call TRBD1 (6 bases). Trimming cost V 1 base and J 3 bases, with 10 bases left between them. The CDR3 consists of 15 residues. Germline V gives CDR1 SGHNT, CDR2 YENEEA. CDR3 residues: CASSLGQVDGNTIYF. The CDR3 nucleotides read TGTGCCAGCAGCTTAGGACAGGTCGATGGAAACACCATATATTTT.

The CDR3 region is CACRRIGGSLSGNTIYF. CDR3 DNA: TGTGCCTGCCGAAGAATAGGGGGCTCCCTCTCTGGAAACACCATATATTTT. The V call is TRBV30, the J call TRBJ1-3, with TRBD1 matching 7 bases. This CDR3 has 17 residues. Germline loops: CDR1 GTSNPN, CDR2 SVGIG (reference sequence). Trimming took 6 bases from V and 0 from J; bases not matched to a gene: 14.

V and J are TRBV6-1 and TRBJ2-1; D is possibly TRBD1 (6 bases). The ends were cut back, 3 bases at V and 4 bases at J, with 10 bases in the middle. Germline CDR1 MNHNS, CDR2 SASEGT. CDR3 length equals 14 residues. CDR3 region: CASSDGTSYNEQFF. The CDR3 DNA sequence: TGTGCCAGCAGTGACGGGACATCATACAATGAGCAGTTCTTC.

The chain couples TRBV29-1 to TRBJ2-1; the D gene is possibly TRBD2 (7 bases). Germline CDR1 is SQVTM and CDR2 is ANQGSEA. The CDR3 runs 11 residues. The ends were cut back, 7 bases at V and 9 bases at J, with 13 bases in the middle. This CDR3 is CSAERGGEQFF. DNA for the CDR3: TGCAGCGCCGAAAGGGGGGGTGAGCAGTTCTTC.